The sample holds a few counts of the clone carrying this T cell receptor (beta chain). Its antigen is unknown. This record belongs to a study of CD8+CD57+ T cells in acquired aplastic anemia. The overall study: Mean yield of DNA from sorted CD4+ and CD8+ cells was around 3 ug.

Points from the study as a whole: Significance was not reached for CD8+ Simpson's diversity between patients and controls. Patients and controls shared 25 to 35 CD8+ CDR3 sequences, highly expressed in patients.

There are 14 residues in the CDR3. Germline lookup yields CDR1 DFQATT and CDR2 SNEGSKA (reference sequence). V lost 3 bases, J lost 3 bases, and 15 bases lay in between. All sequencing subjects had displayed CD8+CD57+ cell expansion on flow cytometry. Template material for TCR beta VDJ and CDR3 profiling consisted of genomic DNA. Each CDR3 protein is one row after TCRdb ran MiXCR on the reads. The sample yields about 200,000 distinct CDR3 sequences, approximately 60% seen once. Sequencing used sorted CD4+, CD8+, or CD8+CD57+ T cells (not recorded which) from PBMCs. This clonotype was obtained from a human donor with aplastic anemia. The V gene is TRBV20-1, the J gene TRBJ2-7; no definite D call. The CDR3 nucleotides read TGCAGTGCTAGCGTCGAGATCTCGGGCTACGAGCAGTACTTC. It yields the protein CSASVEISGYEQYF.